A single sample is the source of the 32 T cell receptor beta chains below, sequenced in a study of blood T cell repertoires in COVID-19. TCRdb's copy holds only in-frame clones and misses some; the assay was immunoSEQ multiplex PCR. The repertoire consists of 60,000 to 90,000 clones, with 85% occurring once and the leading ten covering 9.5% to 13%. The specimen was peripheral blood. The receptors originated from a man in his 60s with COVID-19, enrolled during active disease.

The chain is built from TRBV6-5 and TRBJ1-1, with 10 bases matching TRBD1. CDR3 length: 13 residues. V dropped 7 bases and J dropped 11; count of bases not matched to a gene: 10. Germline CDR1 MNHEY, CDR2 SVGAGI. CDR3 DNA: TGTGCCAGCACAAAGCCGGGACAGGGGACGGCTTTCTTT. It encodes CASTKPGQGTAFF.

This clone was picked up a small number of times. The chain combines TRBV10-2 with TRBJ1-4, with TRBD1 matching over 7 bases. CDR3 length: 13 residues. After removal of 8 bases from V and 0 bases from J, the junction contained 0 bases not matched to a gene. CDR1 is WSHSY and CDR2 is SAAADI in the germline V gene. CDR3 amino acids: CASGTATNEKLFF. DNA of the CDR3: TGCGCCAGCGGGACAGCAACTAATGAAAAACTGTTTTTT.

The chain links TRBV13 to TRBJ2-7; D is perhaps TRBD2 (6 bases). The V and J ends lost 5 bases and 1 base respectively, with 15 bases between them. This CDR3 comprises 15 residues. Germline CDR1 and CDR2: PRHDT and FYEKMQ (reference sequence). This CDR3 is CASSPAPGGSYEQYF. The CDR3 DNA reads as TGTGCCAGCAGCCCCGCCCCCGGGGGATCCTACGAGCAGTACTTC.

Only a few counts were recorded for this clone. Additional DNA sequences in this sample encode the identical CDR3. This chain uses TRBV29-1 with TRBJ1-1; D perhaps matches TRBD1 (5 bases). The V gene's germline CDR1 is SQVTM and CDR2 ANQGSEA. Trimming removed 4 bases from V and 0 bases from J, with 9 bases in between. The CDR3 sequence is 13 residues long. CDR3 in amino acids: CSVVRGLNTEAFF. CDR3 in DNA: TGCAGCGTTGTAAGGGGCTTGAACACTGAAGCTTTCTTT.

J is TRBJ2-5 and V is TRBV9; tentatively, D is TRBD2 (6 bases). Trimming removed 4 bases at V and 2 bases at J, with 12 bases between. Germline V gene sequence: CDR1 SGDLS, CDR2 YYNGEE. This CDR3 is 14 amino acids long. This CDR3 reads CASSPRLVQETQYF. The CDR3, as DNA: TGTGCCAGCAGCCCCCGACTAGTACAAGAGACCCAGTACTTC.

The chain carries TRBV30 and TRBJ2-7, with TRBD2 matching 10 bases. This CDR3 is built from 17 residues. Germline loops: CDR1 GTSNPN, CDR2 SVGIG (reference sequence). Trimming took 7 bases from V and 0 from J; bases not matched to a gene: 15. The chain's CDR3 is CASKNAMRLAGSYEQYF. The CDR3, as DNA: TGTGCCTCGAAAAACGCCATGAGACTAGCGGGCTCCTACGAGCAGTACTTC.

The chain links TRBV5-5 to TRBJ2-2, with D maybe TRBD2 (6 bases). Germline CDR1 is SGHKS and CDR2 is YYEKEE (reference sequence). CDR3 length: 17 amino acids. Trimming stripped 3 bases from V and 7 bases from J, with 22 bases between. The chain's CDR3 is CASSSSTGTFFSGELFF. The CDR3 DNA sequence: TGTGCCAGCAGCTCCTCTACCGGGACTTTCTTTAGCGGGGAGCTGTTTTTT.

This clone has a single count. The V and J genes are TRBV19 and TRBJ2-5, with a tentative D call TRBD1 (6 bases). The CDR3 length is 15 residues. Germline lookup yields CDR1 LNHDA and CDR2 SQIVND (reference sequence). V was pared by 4 bases and J by 4 bases, with 16 bases between. CDR3: CASSTGLTRGETQYF. The CDR3 bases are TGTGCCAGTAGTACCGGACTCACCAGGGGAGAGACCCAGTACTTC.

The chain links TRBV7-6 to TRBJ2-1; the D gene is possibly TRBD1 (5 bases). There are 13 residues in the CDR3. CDR1 and CDR2 from the germline V gene are SGHVS and FNYEAQ. V lost 4 bases and J lost 8, with 12 bases in between. In nucleotides, the CDR3 is TGTGCCAGCAGCTCATATAGGGGCTATGAGCAGTTCTTC. This translates into CASSSYRGYEQFF. Drawing the rest from reference TRBV7-6 and TRBJ2-1, the complete variable domain is GAGVSQSPRYKVTKRGQDVALRCDPISGHVSLYWYRQALGQGPEFLTYFNYEAQQDKSGLPNDRFSAERPEGSISTLTIQRTEQRDSAMYRCASSSYRGYEQFFGPGTRLTVL.

This chain links TRBV5-4 with TRBJ1-2; TRBD1 might be the D (5 bases). CDR1 is SGHNT and CDR2 is YYREEE in the germline V gene (reference sequence). The germline V and J ends were trimmed by 3 bases and 1 base, with 13 bases remaining between them. The CDR3 has 15 amino acids. The CDR3 is CASSSKKDINYGYTF. The DNA of the CDR3 is TGTGCCAGCAGCTCGAAGAAGGACATTAACTATGGCTACACCTTC.

The chain combines TRBV9 with TRBJ1-2, with D unresolved. The CDR3 consists of 16 residues. The V end was cut by 4 bases, the J end by 1 base, with 17 bases between. CDR1 SGDLS and CDR2 YYNGEE come from the germline V gene. The CDR3 DNA sequence: TGTGCCAGCAGCCGAAGGGAGGCCAGTTTTAACTATGGCTACACCTTC. It is translated as CASSRREASFNYGYTF.

The chain is built from TRBV5-4 and TRBJ1-1; 9 bases fit TRBD1. Per the germline V gene, CDR1 is SGHNT and CDR2 is YYREEE (reference sequence). The V and J ends lost 4 bases and 4 bases, in that order; junction bases with no gene match: 8. The CDR3 runs 15 residues. CDR3 bases: TGTGCCAGCAGCACCCCGACAGGGGGGAGCACTGAAGCTTTCTTT. This gives the protein CASSTPTGGSTEAFF.

This clone occurred once. The chain couples TRBV20-1 to TRBJ1-1; D unclear. V was cut by 5 bases and J by 6 bases, with 10 bases left in between. CDR1 and CDR2 (germline): DFQATT, SNEGSKA (reference sequence). The CDR3 spans 11 residues. The CDR3 reads CSASRPAEAFF. Here the CDR3 DNA reads TGCAGTGCTTCCCGTCCGGCTGAAGCTTTCTTT.

The chain combines TRBV4-1 with TRBJ2-3, with 7 bases aligning to TRBD1. Trimming removed 2 bases from V and 4 bases from J; junction bases left unmatched: 9. Germline CDR1 reads MGHRA; CDR2 reads YSYEKL. The CDR3 consists of 16 residues. CDR3 bases: TGCGCCAGCAGCCAACCGCCGACAGGGACAGCAGATACGCAGTATTTT. Translating it yields CASSQPPTGTADTQYF.

The V and J genes are TRBV6-4 and TRBJ2-3; maybe TRBD1 (6 bases). Trimming took off 5 bases at V and 6 bases at J, with 15 bases between the two ends. CDR1 and CDR2 from the germline V gene are MRHNA and SNTAGT. This CDR3 comprises 14 residues. The CDR3 is CASSPGEFWDTQYF. The CDR3 DNA sequence: TGTGCCAGCAGTCCAGGGGAGTTTTGGGATACGCAGTATTTT.

This clone turned up a few times. The V gene is TRBV11-2, the J gene TRBJ2-1; possibly TRBD2 for D (6 bases). Germline CDR1 reads SGHAT; CDR2 reads FQNNGV. This CDR3 contains 15 residues. V was shortened by 4 bases and J by 1 base, with 11 bases between the two germline ends. This CDR3 is CASSYLRGSYNEQFF. CDR3 sequence (DNA): TGTGCCAGCAGCTACCTCCGGGGGTCCTACAATGAGCAGTTCTTC.

The chain recombines TRBV19 with TRBJ2-1; 9 bases line up with TRBD2. The CDR3 contains 16 residues. The J segment lost 7 bases and the V segment lost 5 bases, leaving 12 bases of the junction unmatched. Per germline, CDR1 LNHDA and CDR2 SQIVND (reference sequence). The CDR3 reads CASSGGAGGGRNEQFF. The CDR3 DNA is TGTGCCAGTAGTGGGGGAGCGGGGGGCGGTAGAAATGAGCAGTTCTTC.

The CDR3 loop is CASSQVGLVGVAFF. The CDR3 DNA reads TGCGCCAGCAGTCAAGTAGGACTCGTCGGGGTGGCTTTCTTT. The genes are TRBV23-1 and TRBJ1-1; D ambiguous. TRBV23-1 is reported as an ORF; its role is uncertain. The CDR3 has 14 residues. Trimming took 2 bases from V and 11 from J, leaving 18 bases between them.

The chain has TRBV15 and TRBJ2-3; D not resolved. The CDR3 loop spans 16 amino acids. CDR1 and CDR2 from the germline V gene are LNHNV and YYDKDF (reference sequence). The ends were cut back, 0 bases at V and 5 bases at J, with 15 bases in the middle. CDR3 in amino acids: CATSRDQLARQDTQYF. The CDR3 DNA sequence: TGTGCCACCAGCAGAGATCAACTTGCACGACAAGATACGCAGTATTTT.

This chain connects TRBV5-1 to TRBJ2-1; D call uncertain. The germline V gene encodes CDR1 SGHRS and CDR2 YFSETQ. The CDR3 length is 14 residues. Trimming shortened V by 0 bases and J by 10 bases, and 14 bases separated the two germline ends. This chain's CDR3 is CASSLAEVTSEQFF. For the CDR3, the DNA is TGCGCCAGCAGCTTGGCCGAGGTCACTTCCGAGCAGTTCTTC.

CDR3 sequence: CASSLGTVQETQYF. DNA of the CDR3: TGCGCCAGCAGCTTGGGGACAGTACAAGAGACCCAGTACTTC. The genes are TRBV5-1 and TRBJ2-5, with D perhaps matching TRBD1 (6 bases). V lost 0 bases and J lost 2, with 8 bases in between. The CDR3 loop spans 14 amino acids. In germline, CDR1 is SGHRS, CDR2 YFSETQ.

The V and J genes are TRBV10-3 and TRBJ2-5; D is perhaps TRBD1 (6 bases). The germline V and J ends were trimmed by 10 bases and 1 base, with 10 bases remaining between them. Germline CDR1 and CDR2: ENHRY and SYGVKD. The CDR3 contains 12 residues. As DNA, the CDR3 is TGTGCCACAACGGACAGCCAAGAGACCCAGTACTTC. Translation: CATTDSQETQYF.

The chain uses TRBV14 and TRBJ2-5; the match to TRBD1 covers 7 bases. V dropped 0 bases and J dropped 3; count of bases not matched to a gene: 13. The CDR3 extends over 18 amino acids. Germline values: CDR1 SGHDN, CDR2 FVKESK. The CDR3 nucleotides are TGTGCCAGCAGCCAAGATACGCCCCTCGGACAGGAGGAAGAGACCCAGTACTTC. Translation: CASSQDTPLGQEEETQYF.

This rearrangement joins TRBV19 to TRBJ1-2, with TRBD1 matching 8 bases. The CDR3 consists of 14 residues. Germline V CDR1 and CDR2: LNHDA, SQIVND (reference sequence). The J segment lost 6 bases and the V segment lost 4 bases, leaving 7 bases of the junction unmatched. As DNA, the CDR3 is TGTGCCAGTAGTACGGGACAGGCGCCGAATGGCTACACCTTC. It codes for CASSTGQAPNGYTF. Drawing the rest from reference TRBV19 and TRBJ1-2, the complete variable domain is DGGITQSPKYLFRKEGQNVTLSCEQNLNHDAMYWYRQDPGQGLRLIYYSQIVNDFQKGDIAEGYSVSREKKESFPLTVTSAQKNPTAFYLCASSTGQAPNGYTFGSGTRLTVV.

The chain carries TRBV3-1 (or the pseudogene TRBV3-2) and TRBJ2-7, with D possibly matching TRBD1 (5 bases). The CDR3 totals 16 residues. Germline assignment: CDR1 LGHDT and CDR2 YNNKEL (reference sequence). Trimming removed 0 bases from V and 1 base from J, with 13 bases in between. The CDR3 protein is CASSQDLTGLSYEQYF. CDR3 coding DNA: TGTGCCAGCAGCCAAGATCTCACAGGCTTATCCTACGAGCAGTACTTC.

As regards this clone: The DNA is left out, because the CDR3 cannot be placed on it with certainty; the CDR3 is given as TCRdb lists it. The chain uses TRBV2 and TRBJ1-4; no check of the table's D call, TRBD1, against the DNA was made. The V gene's germline CDR1 is SNHLY and CDR2 FYNNEI. From its first to its last residue, the CDR3 has 15 amino acids. CDR3 region: CASSTSGQPNEKLFF.

The CDR3 here is CASSWGGAGLEQYF. In DNA form, the CDR3 reads TGTGCCAGCAGCTGGGGGGGGGCCGGGCTCGAGCAGTACTTC. This chain links TRBV11-2 with TRBJ2-7; D is perhaps TRBD2 (7 bases). CDR3 length: 14 residues. From germline, CDR1 is SGHAT and CDR2 FQNNGV. Deletions cut 4 bases from V and 6 bases from J, with 16 bases between.

This clone has just one count. The chain has TRBV6-4 and TRBJ2-1; 8 bases are shared with TRBD1. Germline CDR1 MRHNA, CDR2 SNTAGT. CDR3 length: 13 amino acids. V lost 4 bases and J lost 9; bases outside the gene matches: 5. CDR3 sequence (DNA): TGTGCCAGCAGTGGACAGGGGTACGGTGAGCAGTTCTTC. Encoded protein: CASSGQGYGEQFF.

V gene TRBV5-1 combines with J gene TRBJ1-2; 7 bases are a match to TRBD1. From germline, CDR1 is SGHRS and CDR2 YFSETQ. CDR3 size: 14 residues. V lost 4 bases and J lost 4; bases outside the gene matches: 7. This CDR3 reads CASSPGTDGYGYTF. CDR3 bases: TGCGCCAGCAGCCCGGGGACAGACGGCTATGGCTACACCTTC.

The sample holds a few counts of this clone. The CDR3 DNA reads as TGCGCCAGCAGCTTGGCCGTCGCGGAGACCCAGTACTTC. Its translation is CASSLAVAETQYF. This chain connects TRBV5-1 to TRBJ2-5; D is ambiguous. Germline CDR1 reads SGHRS; CDR2 reads YFSETQ. CDR3 length equals 13 residues. V was pared by 0 bases and J by 5 bases, with 8 bases between.

The chain uses TRBV5-4 and TRBJ2-7; 10 positions agree with TRBD2. Losses at the gene ends were 4 bases for V and 3 bases for J; bases not matched to a gene: 7. This CDR3 has 15 amino acids. The V gene's germline CDR1 is SGHNT and CDR2 YYREEE (reference sequence). DNA of the CDR3: TGTGCCAGCAGCCCGGCTAGCGGGGGTAACTACGAGCAGTACTTC. Its translation: CASSPASGGNYEQYF.

The chain couples TRBV6-5 to TRBJ2-3, with 10 bases identical to TRBD2. V trimming: 7 bases; J trimming: 9 bases; junction bases outside the gene matches: 13. The CDR3 is 15 residues long. Looked up from germline, CDR1 is MNHEY and CDR2 is SVGAGI. The CDR3 DNA reads TGTGCCAGCACCACCGGGCTAGCGGGGGCCACGACGCAGTATTTT. It codes for CASTTGLAGATTQYF.